This T cell receptor (beta chain) was sequenced in a study of T cells in Graves' hyperthyroidism and ophthalmopathy (dated by TCRdb to the late 2010s). Regarding the research as a whole: Peripheral blood samples were taken at the time of initial diagnosis, prior to any treatment. A discovery cohort of approximately 97 patients, approximately 45 with Graves' ophthalmopathy and approximately 57 with stable Graves' hyperthyroidism, was used to find distinguishing TCR V-J signatures. An independent validation cohort of fewer than 20 hyperthyroidism patients and approximately 15 patients who later progressed to ophthalmopathy tested prospective prediction of ophthalmopathy. The 100 or so discovery patients were divided at random into training and test sets in a 7:3 ratio. The study also compared thyroid tissue and blood T-cell repertoires from about 6 Graves' hyperthyroidism patients. Following sampling, methimazole starting at 30 mg daily was given to hyperthyroidism patients, and high-dose intravenous methylprednisolone was given to ophthalmopathy patients. According to the paper, TCR Vbeta CDR3 sequencing was carried out on approximately 140 peripheral blood samples, which came from more than 40 ophthalmopathy, around 75 hyperthyroidism and 17 progressor patients.

The TCR beta CDR3 regions were amplified from RNA transcripts. For the first round of RT-PCR on the TCR CDR3, the HTBI primer set was used together with the Qiagen OneStep RT-PCR kit. A second multiplex PCR round built the libraries, followed by size selection and purification. Libraries were sequenced paired-end with 100 bp reads on an Illumina HiSeq2000. In the source study's methods: SOAPnuke was used to process the raw data, with reads discarded if the reads contained adapters or uncalled bases, had a mean Phred below 15, or lacked an exact constant-primer or identifier match. High-quality paired reads were merged using COPE v1.2.5, and each unique nucleotide sequence was defined as a clonotype. MiTCR v1.1 was used to align clonotypes to the IMGT TRBV, TRBD and TRBJ reference segments. Analysis was restricted to V-J combinations with a frequency above 0.0001, which covered 98% to 99.2% of repertoires. The TCS score was defined as the ratio of F50 (clonal expansion) to E x V (chaos), calculated using BLOSUM62-based TCRdist between CDR3 peptides within each V-J. Welch's t-statistics and random forest reduced some 510 V-J features to about 12, which were used in a naive Bayes classifier (R e1071). TCRdb trimmed the raw reads at Q25, called clones with MiXCR and kept productive beta chains. All rows with the same CDR3 protein become a single entry with the most common DNA and genes. The V and J calls follow TCRdb's processing rather than the paper's. Here the sample has some 600,000 distinct CDR3 sequences; about 14% occur a single time. The ten largest clones capture 5.5% to 7.5% of the sample.

Overall results and qualifications from the work: A 13 V-J signature model separated ophthalmopathy from stable hyperthyroidism, with about 90% sensitivity and 81.08% specificity in cross-validation and 80%/75% in testing. Most expanded thyroid clonotypes (frequency above 0.001) were also detected in blood, suggesting blood repertoires may reflect thyroid immune responses. Sample size was not statistically predetermined, and investigators were not blinded to group allocation. In validation, the model predicted progression to ophthalmopathy a median of 6.5 months before onset, with about 70% sensitivity and nearly 75% specificity.

This clonotype was counted at least ten times. Its cognate antigen has yet to be identified. No base quality values were provided; no much bigger clone lies one nucleotide off. Hyperthyroidism patients were newly diagnosed, with disease duration under 2 months, and aged 18 to 65 years. Exclusion was applied to patients with uncontrolled infections, other autoimmune diseases, pregnancy or lactation. Clinical symptoms, serum thyroxine and TRAb, thyroid ultrasound, and orbital computed tomography formed the basis for the diagnoses. For progressor patients, blood was drawn at the first diagnosis of hyperthyroidism, before any ophthalmopathy symptoms had appeared. Ficoll-Paque density gradient centrifugation was used to isolate PBMCs from 10 ml of fresh peripheral blood. Patients classed as progressors first received a Graves' hyperthyroidism diagnosis and then went on to develop ophthalmopathy during follow-up. Total RNA was extracted using Trizol reagent, and RNA quality was assessed on an Agilent 2100 Bioanalyzer.

The source of this sequence is a young woman with Graves' hyperthyroidism that later progressed to Graves' ophthalmopathy. Input material: blood.

CDR3 reads: CAITTGTSVGDEQFF. Here is the DNA: TGTGCCATCACCACCGGGACTTCCGTCGGGGATGAGCAGTTCTTC. The chain uses TRBV10-3 and TRBJ2-1; TRBD2 might be the D gene, on 6 matching bases. From its cysteine to its phenylalanine, the CDR3 spans 15 amino acids. This entry keeps only the CDR3 DNA: 45 bases, framed from base 1. V is cut by 7 bases and J by 8 bases, and the space between the germline ends is 21 bases. For CDR1 and CDR2, the germline V gene lists ENHRY and SYGVKD.